These 31 T cell receptor beta chains share one sample of origin, sequenced in a study of metastatic and nonmetastatic thyroid tumors. Thyroid surgery had not been preceded by any treatment in any patient. Through MiXCR, TCRdb re-clonotyped the PCR reads. This repertoire shows roughly 2,500 clones, less than 25% found once; its top ten account for about a fifth. The sequencing sample was made of adjacent normal tissue. The source of these receptors is a male donor with papillary thyroid cancer or a benign thyroid nodule (not recorded which). Some clones in this sample may be carry-over from other donors' samples.

This clone is categorized as large. The chain carries TRBV28 and TRBJ2-7; TRBD2 is a possible D gene (7 bases). V was shortened by 3 bases and J by 5 bases, with 20 bases between the two germline ends. Germline V gene data show CDR1 as MDHEN and CDR2 as SYDVKM. This CDR3 spans 16 amino acids. CDR3 sequence: CASSLGGSTGRHEQYF. The DNA for the CDR3 is TGTGCCAGCAGTTTGGGGGGGTCGACAGGTCGCCACGAGCAGTACTTC.

In its sample, this clone ranks as medium-sized. The V gene is TRBV20-1, the J gene TRBJ2-3; no reliable D call. V lost 2 bases to trimming and J lost 1 base, with 13 bases between them. CDR1 and CDR2 from the germline V gene are DFQATT and SNEGSKA (reference sequence). The CDR3 runs to 15 residues. The CDR3 is CSARPRAPGTDTQYF. Written as DNA, the CDR3 is TGCAGTGCTAGACCTAGGGCCCCGGGCACAGATACGCAGTATTTT.

Judged by abundance, this clone is large. J is TRBJ2-1 and V is TRBV5-1, with D possibly being TRBD1 (5 bases). This CDR3 has 16 residues. CDR1 is SGHRS and CDR2 is YFSETQ in the germline V gene. With 1 base removed from V and 2 bases from J, the gap between germline ends came to 13 bases. CDR3 bases: TGCGCCAGCAGCTTGTCAGGGTCCTCCACCTACAATGAGCAGTTCTTC. Amino acids: CASSLSGSSTYNEQFF.

As to this clone: Relative to the germline gene, one junction end is altered; a read error may explain this. The CDR3 nucleotides are TGTGCCAGCAGCGGTACTAGCGGGAGGGGGGGCGCCTACGAGCGGTACTTC. Its translation is CASSGTSGRGGAYERYF. The chain joins TRBV27 to TRBJ2-7; 13 bases align to TRBD2. Germline V gives CDR1 MNHEY, CDR2 SMNVEV (reference sequence). CDR3 size: 17 residues.

CDR3 residues: CASSEAPTGLFSPLHF. Here the CDR3 DNA reads TGTGCCAGCAGTGAAGCCCCGACAGGGTTGTTTTCACCCCTCCACTTT. The V call is TRBV2, the J call TRBJ1-6, with 7 bases fitting TRBD1. The V gene end was trimmed by 0 bases and the J gene end by 9 bases; junction bases not matched to a gene: 8. The CDR3 length is 16 residues. Germline CDR1 reads SNHLY; CDR2 reads FYNNEI.

As for this clone: Different DNA sequences within this sample yield the same CDR3. The rearrangement joins TRBV9 to TRBJ2-1; D is perhaps TRBD1 (6 bases). CDR1 is SGDLS, CDR2 YYNGEE, per germline. V was trimmed by 3 bases and J by 5 bases, leaving 12 bases between them. The CDR3 is made up of 14 amino acids. This chain's CDR3 is CASSGGRADNEQFF. CDR3 in DNA: TGTGCCAGCAGCGGGGGGCGGGCAGACAATGAGCAGTTCTTC.

This clone was detected a few times. This chain links TRBV10-3 with TRBJ2-1; D gene unclear. V gave up 7 bases and J gave up 7 bases, with 17 bases separating them. This CDR3 comprises 14 residues. CDR1 and CDR2 (germline): ENHRY, SYGVKD. The CDR3 DNA reads TGTGCCATCAAAGTTACTCTCTCAACTAATGAGCAGTTCTTC. It yields the protein CAIKVTLSTNEQFF.

This clone was picked up a small number of times. J is TRBJ2-3 and V is TRBV28; a possible D gene is TRBD2 (6 bases). The CDR3 is 15 amino acids. Trimming took off 10 bases at V and 3 bases at J, with 20 bases between the two ends. Germline CDR1 and CDR2: MDHEN and SYDVKM. CDR3 in amino acids: CATLGVDYHTDTQYF. The CDR3 DNA is TGTGCCACTTTGGGGGTGGACTATCATACAGATACGCAGTATTTT.

This clone turned up a few times. V is TRBV27 and J is TRBJ2-7; D gene uncertain. Per germline, CDR1 MNHEY and CDR2 SMNVEV (reference sequence). The CDR3 sequence is 14 residues long. Between the trimmed V and J ends, which lost 3 bases and 0 bases, there was a span of 9 bases. Here the CDR3 DNA reads TGTGCCAGCAGTTTCACGGTCAACTCCTACGAGCAGTACTTC. Translation: CASSFTVNSYEQYF.

This clone showed up just a few times. The chain links TRBV28 to TRBJ1-2; D gene ambiguous. The CDR3 contains 13 residues. V gave up 5 bases and J gave up 5 bases, with 12 bases separating them. Germline V gives CDR1 MDHEN, CDR2 SYDVKM. The DNA for the CDR3 is TGTGCCAGCAGTGACGTTTGGGGTTATGGCTACACCTTC. It yields the protein CASSDVWGYGYTF.

Regarding this clone: One end of the junction is discordant with germline, which a read error may explain. This chain connects TRBV5-1 to TRBJ2-6; D is ambiguous. The CDR3 totals 14 residues. Germline CDR1 is SGHRS and CDR2 is YFSETQ. The DNA of the CDR3 is TGCGACAGCAGCTTTGGTTACGGGGCCAACGTCCTGACTTTC. This sequence encodes CDSSFGYGANVLTF.

The chain is built from TRBV27 and TRBJ2-3, with 15 bases identical to TRBD2. The CDR3 is 20 amino acids. With V trimmed by 7 bases and J by 5 bases, 19 bases remained unmatched. Germline V gene sequence: CDR1 MNHEY, CDR2 SMNVEV (reference sequence). This chain's CDR3 is CASIYSIWGLAGGPGDTQYF. Written as DNA, the CDR3 is TGTGCCAGCATTTACTCGATCTGGGGACTAGCGGGAGGTCCTGGAGATACGCAGTATTTT.

This clone is labeled large. The chain combines TRBV28 with TRBJ2-7; D gene ambiguous. V was cut by 1 base and J by 3 bases, with 10 bases left in between. CDR3 size: 14 residues. Germline loops: CDR1 MDHEN, CDR2 SYDVKM. CDR3 residues: CASSLSSLFYEQYF. CDR3 bases: TGTGCCAGCAGTTTATCCAGTCTCTTCTACGAGCAGTACTTC.

As to this clone: One junction end does not reproduce the germline sequence, and a read error may be involved. The gene calls are TRBV5-1 and TRBJ2-5, with D maybe TRBD2 (6 bases). Germline-derived CDR1 and CDR2 are SGHRS and YFSETQ. This CDR3 comprises 14 residues. The CDR3 sequence is CASSFHTASETQYF. DNA for the CDR3: TGCGCCAGCAGCTTTCATACGGCTAGCGAGACACAGTACTTC.

This clone appeared many times. The chain links TRBV29-1 to TRBJ2-3; 9 nucleotides match TRBD2. This CDR3 region has 14 residues. Germline V gene lookup returns CDR1 SQVTM and CDR2 ANQGSEA. The ends lost 4 bases at V and 1 base at J; junction bases unmatched: 3. DNA for the CDR3: TGCAGCGTTGGGCGGGGGGGGGGCACAGATACGCAGTATTTT. This translates into CSVGRGGGTDTQYF.

The chain combines TRBV5-1 with TRBJ2-5; TRBD1 aligns across 8 bases. V gave up 0 bases and J gave up 10 bases; unmatched junction bases: 11. Per germline, CDR1 SGHRS and CDR2 YFSETQ. This CDR3 is built from 15 residues. CDR3 sequence (DNA): TGCGCCAGCAGCTTGGGACAGGGGACACAAGGGAACCAGTACTTC. Translation: CASSLGQGTQGNQYF. The variable domain in full, completed from reference TRBV5-1 and TRBJ2-5, reads KAGVTQTPRYLIKTRGQQVTLSCSPISGHRSVSWYQQTPGQGLQFLFEYFSETQRNKGNFPGRFSGRQFSNSRSEMNVSTLELGDSALYLCASSLGQGTQGNQYFGPGTRLLVL.

The rearrangement joins TRBV9 to TRBJ2-2; TRBD1 aligns across 7 bases. CDR1 is SGDLS, CDR2 YYNGEE, per germline. J lost 2 bases, V lost 6 bases, and 7 bases had no gene match. The CDR3 has 15 residues. For the CDR3, the DNA is TGTGCCAGCACCGACGGACAGGACAACACCGGGGAGCTGTTTTTT. Its translation is CASTDGQDNTGELFF.

This chain joins TRBV6-2 or TRBV6-3 and TRBJ2-3; D may be TRBD1 (5 bases). The tail of the sequence fits TRBJ1-5 better, so the J call may be wrong. CDR1 MNHEY and CDR2 SVGEGT come from the germline V gene. CDR3 length: 20 residues. The CDR3 protein is CASSYSIWGLSGGPGDTQHF. The DNA for the CDR3 is TGTGCCAGCAGTTACTCGATCTGGGGACTATCGGGAGGTCCGGGAGATACGCAGCATTTT.

This clone occurred a few times. Written as DNA, the CDR3 is TGTGCCAGCAGTTCGGAGACAGTCTCTGGAAACACCATATATTTT. Encoded protein: CASSSETVSGNTIYF. The chain links TRBV28 to TRBJ1-3, with D possibly TRBD1 on 5 matching bases. Germline values: CDR1 MDHEN, CDR2 SYDVKM. This CDR3 comprises 15 residues. Trimming removed 4 bases from V and 0 bases from J, with 10 bases in between. Filled out from reference TRBV28 and TRBJ1-3, the complete variable domain reads DVKVTQSSRYLVKRTGEKVFLECVQDMDHENMFWYRQDPGLGLRLIYFSYDVKMKEKGDIPEGYSVSREKKERFSLILESASTNQTSMYLCASSSETVSGNTIYFGEGSWLTVV.

The chain recombines TRBV20-1 with TRBJ2-7, with 8 positions matching TRBD1. The germline gives CDR1 DFQATT, CDR2 SNEGSKA (reference sequence). With 4 bases clipped from V and 6 bases from J, the junction kept 8 bases outside the gene matches. The CDR3 consists of 13 residues. The CDR3 loop is CSAKTDRATEQYV. As DNA, the CDR3 is TGCAGTGCTAAAACGGACAGGGCGACCGAGCAGTACGTC.

V and J are TRBV11-2 and TRBJ2-1; D is unresolved. This CDR3 is 14 amino acids long. CDR1 and CDR2 (germline): SGHAT, FQNNGV. V dropped 5 bases and J dropped 7 bases, with 15 bases sitting between them. The CDR3 DNA follows: TGTGCCAGCAGCCCTGACTCTTGCGGTAATGAGCAGTTCTTC. As protein: CASSPDSCGNEQFF.

This chain links TRBV12-3 or TRBV12-4 with TRBJ1-1; the D gene is possibly TRBD1 (6 bases). V was cut by 1 base and J by 3 bases, with 12 bases left in between. This CDR3 is built from 15 residues. The CDR3 sequence: CASSLGGGLDTEAFF. CDR3 DNA: TGTGCCAGCAGTTTAGGAGGGGGGCTGGACACTGAAGCTTTCTTT.

This clone was found a few times. The chain combines TRBV6-1 with TRBJ1-1; unclear D gene. CDR1 and CDR2 from the germline V gene are MNHNS and SASEGT. V was clipped by 3 bases and J by 0 bases, with 11 bases between them. The CDR3 contains 15 residues. The CDR3 DNA sequence: TGTGCCAGCAGTGATCGTGGGATTATGAACACTGAAGCTTTCTTT. The encoded protein is CASSDRGIMNTEAFF.

This chain links TRBV6-5 with TRBJ2-7; D is uncertain. V dropped 7 bases and J dropped 0 bases, with 16 bases sitting between them. The CDR3 loop spans 15 amino acids. Germline V gene lookup returns CDR1 MNHEY and CDR2 SVGAGI. The CDR3 coding sequence is TGTGCCAGCAAGTTAAACATCTCCCCCTCCTACGAGCAGTACTTC. It codes for CASKLNISPSYEQYF.

This clone appeared a few times. The chain combines TRBV28 with TRBJ2-7; D is unclear. V was shortened by 3 bases and J by 3 bases, with 12 bases between the two germline ends. CDR1 is MDHEN, CDR2 SYDVKM, per germline. The CDR3 spans 14 residues. CDR3 in amino acids: CASSFRGELYEQYF. CDR3 DNA: TGTGCCAGCAGTTTTAGAGGAGAACTCTACGAGCAGTACTTC.

This sequence joins TRBV6-1 and TRBJ2-1, with D perhaps matching TRBD2 (6 bases). The germline gives CDR1 MNHNS, CDR2 SASEGT. V was pared by 7 bases and J by 5 bases, with 18 bases between. CDR3 length: 15 residues. Written as DNA, the CDR3 is TGTGCCAGCAAGTCCCCCGGGACTGGCAACAATGAGCAGTTCTTC. Amino acid sequence: CASKSPGTGNNEQFF.

The chain couples TRBV6-1 to TRBJ1-6; tentative D call: TRBD1 (5 bases). Germline CDR1 is MNHNS and CDR2 is SASEGT. The CDR3 is 15 residues long. The V end lost 4 bases, the J end lost 9 bases, and 16 bases lay between the germline ends. The CDR3 region has the DNA TGTGCCAGCAGTGGCTTGGCGGGGGTAATTTCACCCCTCCACTTT. Residues: CASSGLAGVISPLHF.

This clone appeared many times. A read error may account for a junction end that differs from germline. Other DNA sequences in the sample encode the same CDR3. The J gene is TRBJ1-1, the V gene TRBV7-6, with D unclear. Germline loops: CDR1 SGHVS, CDR2 FNYEAQ. The CDR3 covers 13 residues. CDR3: CASSAGLNTEAFF. Written as DNA, the CDR3 is TGTGCCAGTAGTGCCGGATTGAACACTGAAGCCTTCTTT.

This clone was counted between two and nine times. The gene calls are TRBV6-1 and TRBJ1-5; D gene ambiguous. CDR1 MNHNS and CDR2 SASEGT come from the germline V gene. There are 12 residues in the CDR3. The V and J ends lost 7 bases and 6 bases respectively, with 10 bases between them. CDR3 nucleotides: TGTGCCAGCACTATCGCAGGTCAGCCCCAGCATTTT. Its translation: CASTIAGQPQHF.

This clone is a singleton in its sample. The chain is built from TRBV13 and TRBJ1-5; TRBD1 aligns across 7 bases. V trimming: 2 bases; J trimming: 1 base; junction bases outside the gene matches: 8. Germline CDR1 reads PRHDT; CDR2 reads FYEKMQ (reference sequence). There are 17 residues in the CDR3. CDR3 sequence (DNA): TGTGCCAGCAGCTTAAACACCGGGACAGTAAGCAATCAGCCCCAGCATTTT. This codes for CASSLNTGTVSNQPQHF. The entire variable domain, with the rest obtained from reference TRBV13 and TRBJ1-5, is as follows: AAGVIQSPRHLIKEKRETATLKCYPIPRHDTVYWYQQGPGQDPQFLISFYEKMQSDKGSIPDRFSAQQFSDYHSELNMSSLELGDSALYFCASSLNTGTVSNQPQHFGDGTRLSIL.

This clone has more than one count but fewer than ten. The rearrangement uses TRBV9 and TRBJ1-1, with TRBD1 as a possible D gene (5 bases). CDR3 length: 12 residues. The V end lost 0 bases, the J end lost 5 bases, and 5 bases lay between the germline ends. Germline assignment: CDR1 SGDLS and CDR2 YYNGEE. In DNA, the CDR3 is TGTGCCAGCAGCGTAGGGGGGACTGAAGCTTTCTTT. It is translated as CASSVGGTEAFF.